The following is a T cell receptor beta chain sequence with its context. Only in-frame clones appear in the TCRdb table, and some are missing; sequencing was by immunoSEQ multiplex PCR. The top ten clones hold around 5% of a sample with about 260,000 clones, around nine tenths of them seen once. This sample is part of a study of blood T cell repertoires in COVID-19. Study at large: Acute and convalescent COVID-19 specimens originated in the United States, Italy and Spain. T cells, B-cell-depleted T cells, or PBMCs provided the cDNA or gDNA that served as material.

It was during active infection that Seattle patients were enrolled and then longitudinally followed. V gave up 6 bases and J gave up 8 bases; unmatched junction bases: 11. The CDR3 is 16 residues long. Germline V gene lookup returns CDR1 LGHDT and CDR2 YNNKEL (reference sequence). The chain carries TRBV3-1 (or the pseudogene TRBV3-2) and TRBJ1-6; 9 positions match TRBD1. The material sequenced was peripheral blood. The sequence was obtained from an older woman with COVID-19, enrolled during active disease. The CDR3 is CASRDRGGQFDSPLHF. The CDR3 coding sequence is TGTGCCAGCAGGGACAGGGGCGGGCAGTTCGATTCACCCCTCCACTTT.